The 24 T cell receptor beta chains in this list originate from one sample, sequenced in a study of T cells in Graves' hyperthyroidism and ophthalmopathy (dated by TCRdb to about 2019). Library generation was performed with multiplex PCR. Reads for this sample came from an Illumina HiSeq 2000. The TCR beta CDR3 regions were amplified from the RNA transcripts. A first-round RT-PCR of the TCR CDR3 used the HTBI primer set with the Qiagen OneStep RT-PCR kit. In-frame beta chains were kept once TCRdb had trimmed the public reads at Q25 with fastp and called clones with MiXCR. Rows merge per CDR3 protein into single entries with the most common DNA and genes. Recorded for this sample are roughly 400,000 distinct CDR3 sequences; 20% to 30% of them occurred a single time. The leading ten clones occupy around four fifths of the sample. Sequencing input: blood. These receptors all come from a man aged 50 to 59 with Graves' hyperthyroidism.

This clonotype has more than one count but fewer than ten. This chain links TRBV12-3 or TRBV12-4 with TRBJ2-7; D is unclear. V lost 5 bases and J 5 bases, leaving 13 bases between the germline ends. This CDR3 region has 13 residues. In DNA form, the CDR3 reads TGTGCCAGCAGTCCCTTAGTCGCCCACGAGCAGTACTTC. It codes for CASSPLVAHEQYF.

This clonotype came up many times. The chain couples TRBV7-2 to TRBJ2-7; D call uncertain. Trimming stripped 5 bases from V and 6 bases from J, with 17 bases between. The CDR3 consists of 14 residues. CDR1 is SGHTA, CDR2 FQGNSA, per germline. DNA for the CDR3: TGTGCCAGCAGCCCCTCACCCGGAACTGGCGAGCAGTACTTC. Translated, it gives CASSPSPGTGEQYF.

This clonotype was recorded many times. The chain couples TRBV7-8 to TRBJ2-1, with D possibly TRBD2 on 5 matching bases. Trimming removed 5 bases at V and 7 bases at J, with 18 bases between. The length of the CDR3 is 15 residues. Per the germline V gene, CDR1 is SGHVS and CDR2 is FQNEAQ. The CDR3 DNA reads TGTGCCAGCAGCCCGCCGGGAACTTTGGGTAATGAGCAGTTCTTC. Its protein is CASSPPGTLGNEQFF.

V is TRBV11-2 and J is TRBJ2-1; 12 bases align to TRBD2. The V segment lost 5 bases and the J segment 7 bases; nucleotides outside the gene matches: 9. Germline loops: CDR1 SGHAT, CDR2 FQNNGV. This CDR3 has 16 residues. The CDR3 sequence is CASSLRLAGVSNEQFF. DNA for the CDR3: TGTGCCAGCAGCCTCAGACTAGCGGGAGTCTCAAATGAGCAGTTCTTC.

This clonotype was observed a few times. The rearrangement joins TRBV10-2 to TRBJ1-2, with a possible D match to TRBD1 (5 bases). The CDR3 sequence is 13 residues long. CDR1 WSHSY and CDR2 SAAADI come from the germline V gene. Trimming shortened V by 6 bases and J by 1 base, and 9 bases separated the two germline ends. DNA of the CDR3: TGCGCCAGCAGATTGGGGCTTAACTATGGCTACACCTTC. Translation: CASRLGLNYGYTF.

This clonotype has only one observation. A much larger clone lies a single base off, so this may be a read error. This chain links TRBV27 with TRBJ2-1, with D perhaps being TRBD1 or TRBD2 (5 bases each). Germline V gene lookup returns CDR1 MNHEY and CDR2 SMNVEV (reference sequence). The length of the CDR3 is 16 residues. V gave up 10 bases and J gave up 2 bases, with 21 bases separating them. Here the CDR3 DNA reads TGTGCCACCACCGACCCGGGACGGGTGGCCTACAATGAGCAGTTCTTC. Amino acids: CATTDPGRVAYNEQFF.

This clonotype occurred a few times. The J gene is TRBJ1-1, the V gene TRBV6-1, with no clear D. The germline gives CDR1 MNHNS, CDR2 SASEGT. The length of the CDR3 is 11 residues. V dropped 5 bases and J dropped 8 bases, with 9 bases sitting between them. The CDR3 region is CASSPRLEAFF. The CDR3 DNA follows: TGTGCCAGCAGTCCTCGTTTGGAAGCTTTCTTT.

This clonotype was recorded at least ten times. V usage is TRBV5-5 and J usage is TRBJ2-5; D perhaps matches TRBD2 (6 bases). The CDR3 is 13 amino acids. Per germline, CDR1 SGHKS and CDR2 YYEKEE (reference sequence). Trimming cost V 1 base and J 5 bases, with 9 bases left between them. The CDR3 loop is CASSLTLAETQYF. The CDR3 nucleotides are TGTGCCAGCAGCTTGACCCTAGCGGAGACCCAGTACTTC.

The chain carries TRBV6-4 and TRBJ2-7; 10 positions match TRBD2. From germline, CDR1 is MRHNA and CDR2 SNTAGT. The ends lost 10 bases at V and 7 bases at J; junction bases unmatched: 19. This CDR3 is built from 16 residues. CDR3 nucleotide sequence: TGTGCCAACAGCTCCGCCGAGACTAGCGGGTTCGGGGAGCAGTACTTC. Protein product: CANSSAETSGFGEQYF.

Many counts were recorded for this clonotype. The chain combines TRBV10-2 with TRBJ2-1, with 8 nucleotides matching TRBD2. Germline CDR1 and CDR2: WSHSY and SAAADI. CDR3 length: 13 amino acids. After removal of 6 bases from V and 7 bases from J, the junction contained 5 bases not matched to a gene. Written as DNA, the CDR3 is TGCGCCAGCAGACTAGCGGCCAATAATGAGCAGTTCTTC. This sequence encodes CASRLAANNEQFF.

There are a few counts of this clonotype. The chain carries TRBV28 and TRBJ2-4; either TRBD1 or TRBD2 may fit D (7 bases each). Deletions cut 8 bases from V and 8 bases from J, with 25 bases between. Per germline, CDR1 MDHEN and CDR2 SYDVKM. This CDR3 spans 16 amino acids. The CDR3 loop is CASGKSGGGALYIQYF. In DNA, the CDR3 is TGTGCCAGCGGAAAATCAGGGGGGGGGGCGTTATACATTCAGTACTTC. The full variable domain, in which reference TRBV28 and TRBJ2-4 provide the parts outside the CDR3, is DVKVTQSSRYLVKRTGEKVFLECVQDMDHENMFWYRQDPGLGLRLIYFSYDVKMKEKGDIPEGYSVSREKKERFSLILESASTNQTSMYLCASGKSGGGALYIQYFGAGTRLSVL.

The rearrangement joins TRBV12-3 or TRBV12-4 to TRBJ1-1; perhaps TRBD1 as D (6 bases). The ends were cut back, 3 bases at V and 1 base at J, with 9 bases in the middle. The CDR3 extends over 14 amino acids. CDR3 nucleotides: TGTGCCAGCAGTTTCGGGGACACGAACACTGAAGCTTTCTTT. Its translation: CASSFGDTNTEAFF.

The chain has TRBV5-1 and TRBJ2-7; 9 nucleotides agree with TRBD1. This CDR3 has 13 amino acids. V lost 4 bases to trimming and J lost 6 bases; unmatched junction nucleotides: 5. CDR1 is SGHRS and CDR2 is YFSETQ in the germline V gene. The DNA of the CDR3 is TGCGCCAGCAGCCAGGGGACAGGGATCGAGCAGTACTTC. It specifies CASSQGTGIEQYF.

The CDR3 spells CASSQVLGETQYF. CDR3 DNA: TGTGCCAGCAGCCAAGTTTTGGGGGAGACCCAGTACTTC. V usage is TRBV3-1 and J usage is TRBJ2-5, with no clear D. From germline, CDR1 is LGHDT and CDR2 YNNKEL (reference sequence). The ends were cut back, 1 base at V and 5 bases at J, with 8 bases in the middle. This CDR3 contains 13 residues.

CDR3 loop: CASSIGDGTSYEQYF. The CDR3 DNA sequence: TGTGCCAGTAGTATAGGGGACGGGACTAGCTACGAGCAGTACTTC. The V gene is TRBV19, the J gene TRBJ2-7, with 8 bases matching TRBD2. The CDR3 consists of 15 residues. Germline V gene lookup returns CDR1 LNHDA and CDR2 SQIVND (reference sequence). V lost 1 base and J lost 3; bases outside the gene matches: 5. Full variable domain (remainder filled in from reference TRBV19 and TRBJ2-7): DGGITQSPKYLFRKEGQNVTLSCEQNLNHDAMYWYRQDPGQGLRLIYYSQIVNDFQKGDIAEGYSVSREKKESFPLTVTSAQKNPTAFYLCASSIGDGTSYEQYFGPGTRLTVT.

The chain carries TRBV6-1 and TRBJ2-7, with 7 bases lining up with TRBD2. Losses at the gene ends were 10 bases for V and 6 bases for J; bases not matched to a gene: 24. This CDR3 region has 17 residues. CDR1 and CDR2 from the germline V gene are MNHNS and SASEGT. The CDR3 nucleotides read TGTGCCACCCTACTGGCAGGGCCGGCGGGAGAATTAGCCGAGCAGTACTTC. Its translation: CATLLAGPAGELAEQYF.

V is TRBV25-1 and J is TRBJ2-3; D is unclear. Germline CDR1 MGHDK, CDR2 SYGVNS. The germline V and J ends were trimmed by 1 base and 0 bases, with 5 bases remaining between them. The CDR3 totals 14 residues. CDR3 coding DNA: TGTGCCAGCAGTGAATGGCGTAGCACAGATACGCAGTATTTT. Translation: CASSEWRSTDTQYF.

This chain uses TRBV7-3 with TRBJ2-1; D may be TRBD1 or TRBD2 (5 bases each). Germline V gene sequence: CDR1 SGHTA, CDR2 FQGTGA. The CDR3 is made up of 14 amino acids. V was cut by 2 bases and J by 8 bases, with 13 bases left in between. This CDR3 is CASSLFGGVDEQFF. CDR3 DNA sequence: TGTGCCAGCAGCTTATTTGGGGGAGTGGATGAGCAGTTCTTC.

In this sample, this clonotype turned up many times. As DNA, the CDR3 is TGCAGCGCTTCGGGACAGGACGCTGAAGCTTTCTTT. Translated: CSASGQDAEAFF. The V and J genes are TRBV29-1 and TRBJ1-1, with TRBD1 matching 8 bases. Trimming took 7 bases from V and 6 from J; bases not matched to a gene: 7. Germline V CDR1 and CDR2: SQVTM, ANQGSEA. The CDR3 is 12 residues long.

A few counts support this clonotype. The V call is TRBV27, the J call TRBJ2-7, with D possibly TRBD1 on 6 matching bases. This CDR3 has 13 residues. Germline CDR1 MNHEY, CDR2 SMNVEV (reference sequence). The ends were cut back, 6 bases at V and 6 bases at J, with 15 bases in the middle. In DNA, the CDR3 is TGTGCCAGCAGCCGTTTAGGGGGTGGCGAGCAGTACTTC. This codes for CASSRLGGGEQYF.

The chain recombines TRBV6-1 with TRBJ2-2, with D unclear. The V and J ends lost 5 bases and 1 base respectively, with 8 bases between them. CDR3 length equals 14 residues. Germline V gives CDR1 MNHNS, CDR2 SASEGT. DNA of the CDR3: TGTGCCAGCAGTACCACTAAGAACACCGGGGAGCTGTTTTTT. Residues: CASSTTKNTGELFF.

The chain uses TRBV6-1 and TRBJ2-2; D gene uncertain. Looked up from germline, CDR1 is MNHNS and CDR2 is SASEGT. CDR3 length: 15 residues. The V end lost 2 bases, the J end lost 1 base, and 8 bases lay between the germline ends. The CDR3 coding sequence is TGTGCCAGCAGTGAACTGGCGGAGAACACCGGGGAGCTGTTTTTT. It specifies CASSELAENTGELFF.

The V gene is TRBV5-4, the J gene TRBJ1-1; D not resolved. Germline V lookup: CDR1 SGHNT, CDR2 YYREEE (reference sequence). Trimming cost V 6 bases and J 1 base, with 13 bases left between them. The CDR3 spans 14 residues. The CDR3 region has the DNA TGTGCCAGCACGCTAACTAACGGGAACACTGAAGCTTTCTTT. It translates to CASTLTNGNTEAFF. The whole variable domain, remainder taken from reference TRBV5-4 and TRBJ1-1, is ETGVTQSPTHLIKTRGQQVTLRCSSQSGHNTVSWYQQALGQGPQFIFQYYREEENGRGNFPPRFSGLQFPNYSSELNVNALELDDSALYLCASTLTNGNTEAFFGQGTRLTVV.

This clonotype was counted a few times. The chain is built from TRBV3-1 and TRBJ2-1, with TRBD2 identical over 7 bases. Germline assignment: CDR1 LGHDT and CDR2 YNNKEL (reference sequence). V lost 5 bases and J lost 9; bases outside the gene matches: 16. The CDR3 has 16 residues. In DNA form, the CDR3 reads TGTGCCAGCAGCTCCCACCCCGCGGGAGCCGAGGTTGAGCAGTTCTTC. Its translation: CASSSHPAGAEVEQFF.